This TCR beta chain emerged from a study of blood T cell repertoires in COVID-19. Study overall: Acute-phase and convalescent COVID-19 samples originated in the United States, Italy and Spain. In each case, the material was cDNA or gDNA derived from T cells, B-cell-depleted T cells, or PBMCs.

V gave up 5 bases and J gave up 7 bases; unmatched junction bases: 11. The CDR3 extends over 14 amino acids. Germline V gene sequence: CDR1 SGHTA, CDR2 FQGNSA. Original methodology: Cell counts per sample came from amplifying reference gene primers. Profiled with immunoSEQ multiplex PCR; TCRdb holds only in-frame clones, not every one. D and trimming were read from the DNA, whereas the V and J calls and clone size are those reported in that table. Of hundreds of thousands of clones in the sample, around nine tenths were seen once. The chain uses TRBV7-2 and TRBJ2-7; 7 bases line up with TRBD1. Material for sequencing was peripheral blood. The TCR comes from a man between 65 and 85 years old with acute or convalescent COVID-19. For the CDR3, the DNA is TGTGCCAGCAGCGCCCGACAGGGTAGGACTGAGCAGTACTTC. Residues: CASSARQGRTEQYF.